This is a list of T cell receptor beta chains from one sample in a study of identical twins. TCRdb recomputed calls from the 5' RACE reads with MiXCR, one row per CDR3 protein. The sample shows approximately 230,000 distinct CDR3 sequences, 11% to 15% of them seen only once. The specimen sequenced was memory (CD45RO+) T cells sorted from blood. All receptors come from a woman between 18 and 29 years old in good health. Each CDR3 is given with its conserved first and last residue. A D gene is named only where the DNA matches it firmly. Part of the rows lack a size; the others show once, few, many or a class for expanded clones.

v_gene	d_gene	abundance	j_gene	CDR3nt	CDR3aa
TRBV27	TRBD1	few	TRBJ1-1	TGTGCCAGCAGTTTACGCAGGGGGCTGGGCACTGAAGCTTTCTTT	CASSLRRGLGTEAFF
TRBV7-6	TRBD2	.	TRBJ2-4	TGTGCCAGCAGCTTAGCGCGGGGAGGGAACATTCAGTACTTC	CASSLARGGNIQYF
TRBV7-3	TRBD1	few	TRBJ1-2	TGTGCCAGCAGCTTTCTGGACAGGGTCCACTATGGCTACACCTTC	CASSFLDRVHYGYTF
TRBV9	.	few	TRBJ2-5	TGTGCCAGCAGCATTTCCTGGGGGTCCCAAGAGACCCAGTACTTC	CASSISWGSQETQYF
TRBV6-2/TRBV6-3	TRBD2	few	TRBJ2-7	TGTGCCAGCAGACACACTAGCGGGCGGACCTACGAGCAGTACTTC	CASRHTSGRTYEQYF
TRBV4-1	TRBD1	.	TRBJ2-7	TGCGCCAGCAGCCAAGTGACCGGGACAGCCAGCTACGAGCAGTACTTC	CASSQVTGTASYEQYF
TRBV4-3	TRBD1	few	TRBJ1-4	TGCGCCAGCAGCCCAGAAAGGGGGCTCGCAACTAATGAAAAACTGTTTTTT	CASSPERGLATNEKLFF
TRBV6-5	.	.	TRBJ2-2	TGTGCCAGCAGTTACCGTTCTCGGGACATAAACACCGGGGAGCTGTTTTTT	CASSYRSRDINTGELFF
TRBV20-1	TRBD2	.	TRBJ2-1	TGCAGTGCCAAGACTAGCTATCTTGAGCAGTTCTTC	CSAKTSYLEQFF
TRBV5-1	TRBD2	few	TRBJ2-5	TGCGCCGGGCCGGGACTAGCGGTACAAGAGACCCAGTACTTC	CAGPGLAVQETQYF
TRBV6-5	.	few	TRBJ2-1	TGTGCCAGCAGTTATCCACAGGACCATCCCGTACGGTTCTTC	CASSYPQDHPVRFF
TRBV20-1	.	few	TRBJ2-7	TGCAGTGCTACGGGACATTCCTACGAGCAGTACTTC	CSATGHSYEQYF
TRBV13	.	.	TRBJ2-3	TGTGCCAGCAGCTTAAGAAGCGAAACGGCGTTGGATACGCAGTATTTT	CASSLRSETALDTQYF
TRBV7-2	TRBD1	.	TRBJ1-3	TGTGCCAGCAGCGCCCGGACAGGGGTTGGAAACACCATATATTTT	CASSARTGVGNTIYF
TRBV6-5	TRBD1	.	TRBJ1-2	TGTGCCAGCAGTTGGAGGGGGACAGCCTATGGCTACACCTTC	CASSWRGTAYGYTF
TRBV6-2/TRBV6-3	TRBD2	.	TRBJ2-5	TGTGCCAGCACGAGACTAGCTCGCGAGACCCAGTACTTC	CASTRLARETQYF
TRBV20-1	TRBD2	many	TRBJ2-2	TGCAGTGCTAGAGCGCAGCGGGATAGCACCGGGGAGCTGTTTTTT	CSARAQRDSTGELFF
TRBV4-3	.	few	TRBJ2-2	TGCGCCAGCAGCCAAGGGGCTACCGGGGAGCTGTTTTTT	CASSQGATGELFF
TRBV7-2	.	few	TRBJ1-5	TGTGCCAGCAGTTTAGGGACCAGGGATAGTCAGCCCCAGCATTTT	CASSLGTRDSQPQHF
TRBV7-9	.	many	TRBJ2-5	TGTGCCAGCAGCCCACACACTCAAGAGACCCAGTACTTC	CASSPHTQETQYF
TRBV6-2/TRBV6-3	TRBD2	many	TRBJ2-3	TGTGCCAGCAGTTACTTACCAGCGGGAGCAGGGGATACGCAGTATTTT	CASSYLPAGAGDTQYF
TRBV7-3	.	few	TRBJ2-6	TGTGCCAGCAGCCGACAGAGCTCTGGGGCCAACGTCCTGACTTTC	CASSRQSSGANVLTF
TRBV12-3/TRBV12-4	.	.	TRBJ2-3	TGTGCCAGCAGTTTGGAGACGCGCACAGATACGCAGTATTTT	CASSLETRTDTQYF
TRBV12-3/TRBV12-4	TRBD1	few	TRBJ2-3	TGTGCCAGCACCTATCGGCAGGGGGTCGGAGATACGCAGTATTTT	CASTYRQGVGDTQYF
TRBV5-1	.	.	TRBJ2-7	TGCGCCAGCAGCCCCGAGATGGGCCCCTCCTACGAGCAGTACTTC	CASSPEMGPSYEQYF
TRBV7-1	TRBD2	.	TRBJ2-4	TGTGCCAGCAGCTCCCTCATAACCCTCGGACTAGCGGGGGGGCCTGAGCGGAACATTCAGTACTTC	CASSSLITLGLAGGPERNIQYF
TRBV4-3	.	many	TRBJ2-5	TGCGCCAGCAGCCAAGTGCCGGAGGGAGAGACCCAGTACTTC	CASSQVPEGETQYF
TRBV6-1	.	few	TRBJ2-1	TGTGCCAGCAGTTATATTGAGCAGTTCTTC	CASSYIEQFF
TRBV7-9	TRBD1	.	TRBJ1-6	TGTGCCAGCAGCCCTTGGACAGGGAATTCACCCCTCCACTTT	CASSPWTGNSPLHF
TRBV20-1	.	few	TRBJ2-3	TGCAGTGCTGGGGGAAACACAGATACGCAGTATTTT	CSAGGNTDTQYF
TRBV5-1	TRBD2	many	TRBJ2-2	TGCGCCAGCAGCCCCGGGACTAGCGGGAGAACGGGGACCGGGGAGCTGTTTTTT	CASSPGTSGRTGTGELFF
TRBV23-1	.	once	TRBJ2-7	TGCGCCAGCAGTCAATCCAGGCAGTCGTACGAGCAGTACTTC	CASSQSRQSYEQYF
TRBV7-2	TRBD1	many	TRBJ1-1	TGTGCCAGCAGCTCACAGGGGGTGACTGAAGCTTTCTTT	CASSSQGVTEAFF
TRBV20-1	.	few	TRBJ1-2	TGCAGTGCTAGAGCTTCTACAGCCCTCAAATTTTACGGCTACACCTTC	CSARASTALKFYGYTF
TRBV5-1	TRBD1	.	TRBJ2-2	TGCGCCAGCCTCCGGGACAGCGGCAACACCGGGGAGCTGTTTTTT	CASLRDSGNTGELFF
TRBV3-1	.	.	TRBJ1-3	TGTGCCAGCAGCCACGGCGCGAACACCATATATTTT	CASSHGANTIYF
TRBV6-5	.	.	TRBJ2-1	TGTGCCAGCAGTTACGCCTGGATGAATGAGCAGTTCTTC	CASSYAWMNEQFF
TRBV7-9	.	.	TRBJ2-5	TGTGCCAGCAGCTCCGCGTACCAAGAGACCCAGTACTTC	CASSSAYQETQYF
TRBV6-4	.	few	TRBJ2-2	TGTGCCAGCAGTGGGACAGACACCGGGGAGCTGTTTTTT	CASSGTDTGELFF
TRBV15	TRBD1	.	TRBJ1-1	TGTGCCACCAGCAGAGATCTGGAGGGGGCGACCCGGAACACTGAAGCTTTCTTT	CATSRDLEGATRNTEAFF